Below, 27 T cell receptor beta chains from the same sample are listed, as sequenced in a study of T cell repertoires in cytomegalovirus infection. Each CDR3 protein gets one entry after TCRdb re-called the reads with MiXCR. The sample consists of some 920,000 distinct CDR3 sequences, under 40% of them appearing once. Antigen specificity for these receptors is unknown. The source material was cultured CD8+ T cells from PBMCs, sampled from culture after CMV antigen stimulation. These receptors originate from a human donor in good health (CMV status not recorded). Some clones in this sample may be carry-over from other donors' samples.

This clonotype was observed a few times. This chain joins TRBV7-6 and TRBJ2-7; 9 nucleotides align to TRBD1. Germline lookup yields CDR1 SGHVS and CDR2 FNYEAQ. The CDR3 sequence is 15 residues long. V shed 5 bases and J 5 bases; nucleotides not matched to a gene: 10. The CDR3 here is CASSPRDRAMDEQYF. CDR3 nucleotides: TGTGCCAGCAGCCCGAGGGACAGGGCGATGGACGAGCAGTACTTC.

Here the CDR3 DNA reads TGTGCCAGTAGTATACTAGCGGGGGGTTACGAGCAGTACTTC. Encoded protein: CASSILAGGYEQYF. The V and J genes are TRBV19 and TRBJ2-7, with 11 bases lining up with TRBD2. CDR3 length: 14 residues. The ends lost 2 bases at V and 4 bases at J; junction bases unmatched: 1. Germline assignment: CDR1 LNHDA and CDR2 SQIVND (reference sequence).

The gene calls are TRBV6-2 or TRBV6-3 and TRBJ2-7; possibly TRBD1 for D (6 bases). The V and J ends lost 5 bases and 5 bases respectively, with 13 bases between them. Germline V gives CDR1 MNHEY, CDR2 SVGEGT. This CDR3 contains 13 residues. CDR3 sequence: CASSANRVHEQYF. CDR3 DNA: TGTGCCAGCAGTGCCAACAGGGTCCACGAGCAGTACTTC.

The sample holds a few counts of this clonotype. The CDR3 region has the DNA TGTGCCAGCAGTGAACGATACGCGACACCCAATTCACCCCTCCACTTT. It is translated as CASSERYATPNSPLHF. The chain joins TRBV6-1 to TRBJ1-6; D gene ambiguous. V was shortened by 2 bases and J by 7 bases, with 15 bases between the two germline ends. Germline assignment: CDR1 MNHNS and CDR2 SASEGT. The CDR3 loop spans 16 amino acids.

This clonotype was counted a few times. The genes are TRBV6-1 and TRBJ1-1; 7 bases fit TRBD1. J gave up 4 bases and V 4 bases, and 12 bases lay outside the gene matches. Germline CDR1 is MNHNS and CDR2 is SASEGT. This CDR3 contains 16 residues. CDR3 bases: TGTGCCAGCAGTGTTCGTCGGACAGGCTTGGGCACTGAAGCTTTCTTT. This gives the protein CASSVRRTGLGTEAFF.

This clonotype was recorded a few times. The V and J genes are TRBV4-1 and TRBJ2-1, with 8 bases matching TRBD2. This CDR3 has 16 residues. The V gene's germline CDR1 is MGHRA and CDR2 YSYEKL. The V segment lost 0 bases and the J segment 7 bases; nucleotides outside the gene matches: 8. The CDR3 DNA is TGCGCCAGCAGCCAAGATAACGGGGGGGCCCGGAATGAGCAGTTCTTC. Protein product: CASSQDNGGARNEQFF.

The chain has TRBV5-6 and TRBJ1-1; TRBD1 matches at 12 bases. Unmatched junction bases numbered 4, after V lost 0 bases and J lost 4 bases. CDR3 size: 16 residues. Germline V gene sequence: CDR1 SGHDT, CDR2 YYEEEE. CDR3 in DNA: TGTGCCAGCAGCTTGGAGGGACAGGGGGCTGTCACTGAAGCTTTCTTT. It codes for CASSLEGQGAVTEAFF.

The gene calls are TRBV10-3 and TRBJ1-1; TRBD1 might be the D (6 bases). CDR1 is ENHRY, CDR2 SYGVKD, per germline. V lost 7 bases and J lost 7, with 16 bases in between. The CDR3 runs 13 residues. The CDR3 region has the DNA TGTGCCATCACGATACAGGGTACGGGTGAAGCTTTCTTT. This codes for CAITIQGTGEAFF.

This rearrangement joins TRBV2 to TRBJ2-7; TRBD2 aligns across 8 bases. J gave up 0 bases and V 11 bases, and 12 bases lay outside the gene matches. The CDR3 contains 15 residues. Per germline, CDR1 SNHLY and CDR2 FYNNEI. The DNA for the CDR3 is TGTGCCCACGGGGGCCAGCGGGGGAGCTCCTACGAGCAGTACTTC. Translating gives CAHGGQRGSSYEQYF. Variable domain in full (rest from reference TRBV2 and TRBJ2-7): EPEVTQTPSHQVTQMGQEVILRCVPISNHLYFYWYRQILGQKVEFLVSFYNNEISEKSEIFDDQFSVERPDGSNFTLKIRSTKLEDSAMYFCAHGGQRGSSYEQYFGPGTRLTVT.

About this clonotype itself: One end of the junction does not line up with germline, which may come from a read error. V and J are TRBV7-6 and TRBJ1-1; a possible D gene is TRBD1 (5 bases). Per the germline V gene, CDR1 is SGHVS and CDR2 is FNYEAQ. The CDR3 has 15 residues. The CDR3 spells CVSSLAGRVDAEAFF. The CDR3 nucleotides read TGTGTCAGCAGCTTAGCCGGCAGGGTGGATGCGGAAGCTTTCTTT.

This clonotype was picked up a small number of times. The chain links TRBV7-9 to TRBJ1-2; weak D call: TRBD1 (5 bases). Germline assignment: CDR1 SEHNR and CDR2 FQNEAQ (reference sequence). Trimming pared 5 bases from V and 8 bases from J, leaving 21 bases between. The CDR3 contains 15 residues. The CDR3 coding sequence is TGTGCCAGCAGCCCCTACCCCACAGGTCCGGAAGGCTACACCTTC. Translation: CASSPYPTGPEGYTF.

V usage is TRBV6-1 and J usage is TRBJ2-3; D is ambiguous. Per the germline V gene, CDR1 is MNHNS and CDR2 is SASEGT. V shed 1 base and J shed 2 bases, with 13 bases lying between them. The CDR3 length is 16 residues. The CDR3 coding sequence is TGTGCCAGCAGTGAAGTAAGGAGCGCGGTCACAGATACGCAGTATTTT. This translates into CASSEVRSAVTDTQYF.

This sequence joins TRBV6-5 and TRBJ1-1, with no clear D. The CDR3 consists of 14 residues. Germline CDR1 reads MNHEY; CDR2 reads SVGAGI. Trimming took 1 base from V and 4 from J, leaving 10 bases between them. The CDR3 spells CASSYYQMSTEAFF. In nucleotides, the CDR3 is TGTGCCAGCAGTTACTACCAGATGAGCACTGAAGCTTTCTTT.

CDR3 in DNA: TGTGCCAGCAGCTTGAGTAGTCATGAGCAGTTCTTC. As protein: CASSLSSHEQFF. The V and J genes are TRBV5-6 and TRBJ2-1; no clear D. The CDR3 has 12 amino acids. The germline V and J ends were trimmed by 1 base and 8 bases, with 7 bases remaining between them. Germline values: CDR1 SGHDT, CDR2 YYEEEE.

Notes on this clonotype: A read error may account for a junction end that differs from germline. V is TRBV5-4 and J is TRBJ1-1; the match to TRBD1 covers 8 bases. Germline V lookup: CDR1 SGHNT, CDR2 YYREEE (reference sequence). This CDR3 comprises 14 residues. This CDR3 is CANSLWTGITEAFF. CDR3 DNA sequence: TGTGCCAACAGCCTATGGACAGGGATCACTGAAGCTTTCTTT.

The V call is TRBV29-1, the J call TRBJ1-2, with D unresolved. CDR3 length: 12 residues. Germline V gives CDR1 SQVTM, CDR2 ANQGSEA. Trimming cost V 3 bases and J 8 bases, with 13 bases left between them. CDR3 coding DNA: TGCAGCGTTGACTCCTTGCCAGGAGGCTACACCTTC. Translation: CSVDSLPGGYTF.

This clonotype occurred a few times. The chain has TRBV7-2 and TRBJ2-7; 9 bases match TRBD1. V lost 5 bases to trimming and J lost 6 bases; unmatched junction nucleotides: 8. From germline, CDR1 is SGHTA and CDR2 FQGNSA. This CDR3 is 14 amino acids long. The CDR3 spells CASSPITGGAEQYV. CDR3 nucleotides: TGTGCCAGCAGCCCTATTACAGGGGGCGCCGAGCAGTACGTC.

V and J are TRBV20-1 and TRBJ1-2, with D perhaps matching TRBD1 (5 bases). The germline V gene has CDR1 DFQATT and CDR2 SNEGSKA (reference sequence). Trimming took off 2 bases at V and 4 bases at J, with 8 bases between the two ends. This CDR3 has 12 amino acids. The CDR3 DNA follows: TGCAGTGCTAGATTCGGGACCTATGGCTACACCTTC. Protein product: CSARFGTYGYTF.

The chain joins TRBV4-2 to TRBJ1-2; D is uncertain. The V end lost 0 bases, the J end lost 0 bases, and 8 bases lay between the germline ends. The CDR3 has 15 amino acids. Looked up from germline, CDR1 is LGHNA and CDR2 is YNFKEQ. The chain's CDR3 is CASSQEPPANYGYTF. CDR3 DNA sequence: TGTGCCAGCAGCCAAGAGCCACCAGCTAACTATGGCTACACCTTC.

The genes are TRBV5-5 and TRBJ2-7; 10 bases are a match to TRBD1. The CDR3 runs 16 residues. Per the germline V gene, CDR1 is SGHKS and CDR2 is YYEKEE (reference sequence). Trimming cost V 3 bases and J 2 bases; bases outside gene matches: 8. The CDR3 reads CASSSPGQGQTYEQYV. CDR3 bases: TGTGCCAGCAGCTCTCCGGGACAGGGGCAGACCTACGAGCAGTACGTC.

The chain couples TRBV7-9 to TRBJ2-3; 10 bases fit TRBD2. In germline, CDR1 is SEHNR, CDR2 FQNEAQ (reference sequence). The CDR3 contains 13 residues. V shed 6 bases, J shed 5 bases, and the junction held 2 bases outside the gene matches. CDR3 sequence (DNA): TGTGCCAGCAGAGCGGGGGGGCGAGATACGCAGTATTTT. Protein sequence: CASRAGGRDTQYF.

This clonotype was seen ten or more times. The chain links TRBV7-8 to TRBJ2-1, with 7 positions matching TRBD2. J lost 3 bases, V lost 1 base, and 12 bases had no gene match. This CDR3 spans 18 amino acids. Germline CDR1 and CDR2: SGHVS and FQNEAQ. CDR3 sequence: CASSLEGSWGGSYNEQFF. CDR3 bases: TGTGCCAGCAGCTTAGAAGGGTCCTGGGGGGGGAGCTACAATGAGCAGTTCTTC.

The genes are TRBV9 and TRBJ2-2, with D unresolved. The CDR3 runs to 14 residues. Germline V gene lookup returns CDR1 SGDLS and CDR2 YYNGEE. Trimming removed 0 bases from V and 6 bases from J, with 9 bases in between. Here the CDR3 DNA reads TGTGCCAGCAGCGTAGGCTCAGACGCCGGGGAGCTGTTTTTT. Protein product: CASSVGSDAGELFF.

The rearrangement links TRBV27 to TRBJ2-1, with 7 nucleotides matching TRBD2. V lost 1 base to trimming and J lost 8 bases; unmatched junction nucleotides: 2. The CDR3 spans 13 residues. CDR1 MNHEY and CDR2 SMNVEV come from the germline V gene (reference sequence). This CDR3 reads CASSLWGGYEQFF. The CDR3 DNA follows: TGTGCCAGCAGTTTATGGGGGGGTTATGAGCAGTTCTTC.

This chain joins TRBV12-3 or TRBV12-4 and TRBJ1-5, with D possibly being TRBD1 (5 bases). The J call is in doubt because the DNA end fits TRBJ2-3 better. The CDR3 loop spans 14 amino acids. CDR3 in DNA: TGTGCCAGCAGAGCAGGGAATTTAAATCAGCCCCAGTATTTT. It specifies CASRAGNLNQPQYF.

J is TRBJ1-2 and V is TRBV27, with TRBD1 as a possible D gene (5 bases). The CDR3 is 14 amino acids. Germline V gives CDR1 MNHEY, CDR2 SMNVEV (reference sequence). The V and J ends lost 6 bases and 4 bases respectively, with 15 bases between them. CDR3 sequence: CASSEGADTYGYTF. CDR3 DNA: TGTGCCAGCAGCGAAGGGGCAGATACCTATGGCTACACCTTC.

The CDR3 region is CASSYGGGTGEQYF. Here the CDR3 DNA reads TGTGCCAGCAGCTACGGAGGGGGTACTGGGGAGCAGTACTTC. The rearrangement joins TRBV27 to TRBJ2-7; D possibly uses TRBD1 or TRBD2 (6 bases each). V lost 6 bases and J lost 7, with 19 bases in between. The CDR3 covers 14 residues. Germline CDR1 MNHEY, CDR2 SMNVEV (reference sequence).